What follows describes a single T cell receptor beta chain. What this receptor recognizes is not known. The record has no base qualities; no much larger clone is one base away. This sample was taken from a study of blood T cell repertoires in COVID-19 (dated by TCRdb to about 2020). About the investigation overall: The collaborator samples originated in the United States, Italy and Spain and spanned the acute and convalescent phases of COVID-19. The material from the prospective study consisted of cDNA or gDNA derived from T cells, B-cell-depleted T cells, or PBMCs. The dataset comprised deeply sampled blood TCRbeta repertoires from subjects exposed to, actively infected with, or recovered from COVID-19. The repertoires were made available in a free public database intended to serve as a resource for research on the immune response to SARS-CoV-2. Samples came from the ongoing ImmuneRACE study (first 160 participants) plus 1,254 subjects from 6 global collaborators. Sample metadata almost always included a de-identified subject ID, COVID-19 status, age in years and sex. Where available, HLA class I and class II types were obtained from metadata supplied by the sample provider rather than from assay-based typing.

Study-wide findings and limitations: The quantity of clinical and demographic metadata differed by source and by participant and was supplied without curation.

TCRbeta CDR3 regions were amplified from genomic DNA by means of the immunoSEQ Assay, a bias-controlled multiplex PCR. The paper's processing steps were these. The number of nucleated cells in each sample was estimated from the amplification of reference gene primers within the assay. Sequence reads were collapsed and filtered to measure the absolute abundance of every unique TCRbeta CDR3 rearrangement. For each sample, productive Simpson clonality was calculated as the square root of Simpson's diversity index across productive rearrangements. Here the immuneACCESS table is served through TCRdb, limited to in-frame sequences with V and J called. Missing clones are a known gap in these copies; in checked studies unresolved V genes cover under half, and the rest lacks a known reason. V, J and clone size are those of that table, while D and trimming were read from the DNA. The sample table contains 150,000 to 200,000 clones; only one count was recorded for around 80% of them. The ten largest clonotypes hold 4.5% to 7.5% of the sample.

The CDR3 numbers 14 residues from cysteine through phenylalanine. Solely the CDR3 DNA is kept, with 42 bases framed from the first base. CDR1 and CDR2 are drawn from the germline V gene (reference sequence): MNHNY, SVGAGI. The V and J ends are trimmed by 4 bases and 5 bases, leaving 14 bases between them. Enrolling through a virtual design, the prospective study's participants ranged in age from roughly 18 to 95 years and lived across roughly 24 United States geographic areas. In the prospective study, participants were assigned to cohorts based on the clinical history participants reported in a screening survey and a study questionnaire. Recovered participants in ImmuneRACE Cohort 3 were defined as having two consecutive negative NP/OP PCR tests, clearance from a healthcare professional, or resolution of symptoms. In the prospective study, mobile phlebotomists collected whole blood, serum and a nasopharyngeal or oropharyngeal swab from each participant. Additional blood draws and questionnaires over an approximately two-month period could optionally be provided by prospective study participants. Blood samples from the prospective study were shipped frozen or at room temperature prior to DNA extraction.

The receptor comes from a man in his forties who had recovered from COVID-19. Specimen: PBMCs or T cells enriched from blood (not recorded which). The receptor chain draws on TRBV6-6 and TRBJ1-1; TRBD1 is a possible D gene, resting on 5 matching bases. The CDR3 protein: CASSSTETLTEAFF. The nucleotides are TGTGCCAGCAGTTCGACAGAGACATTGACTGAAGCTTTCTTT.